This T cell receptor (beta chain) was obtained from a study of blood T cell repertoires in COVID-19. The CDR3 contains 13 residues. In germline, CDR1 is LNHNV, CDR2 YYDKDF (reference sequence). V shed 6 bases and J shed 2 bases, with 8 bases lying between them. Sequencing used immunoSEQ multiplex PCR; TCRdb keeps in-frame clones, though not all of them. The data hold 150,000 to 200,000 clones, with about 81% observed a single time. Material for sequencing was peripheral blood. The genes are TRBV15 and TRBJ2-1, with D hard to call. The receptor was isolated from a human donor in a cohort sampled during active COVID-19. The CDR3 DNA reads as TGTGCCACCAGTAATCAGGCCTACAATGAGCAGTTCTTC. It is translated as CATSNQAYNEQFF.